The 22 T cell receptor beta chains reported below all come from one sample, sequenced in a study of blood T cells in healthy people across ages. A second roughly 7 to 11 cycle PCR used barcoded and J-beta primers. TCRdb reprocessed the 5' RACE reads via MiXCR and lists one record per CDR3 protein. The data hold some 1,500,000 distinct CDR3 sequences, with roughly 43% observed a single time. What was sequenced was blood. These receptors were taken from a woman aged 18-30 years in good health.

The CDR3 nucleotides are TGTGCCAGCAGCTTAGACGGGACGCACACAGATACGCAGTATTTT. Translating gives CASSLDGTHTDTQYF. The V and J genes are TRBV7-2 and TRBJ2-3, with D perhaps given as TRBD1 or TRBD2 (5 bases each). The CDR3 is made up of 15 amino acids. V lost 1 base and J 2 bases, leaving 10 bases between the germline ends. Germline CDR1 and CDR2: SGHTA and FQGNSA.

DNA for the CDR3: TGCGCCAGCAGCAACGACATAAGTCTGGCCGGGGAGCTGTTTTTT. Amino acids: CASSNDISLAGELFF. J is TRBJ2-2 and V is TRBV5-1; D remains unclear. The V gene's germline CDR1 is SGHRS and CDR2 YFSETQ. Trimming removed 4 bases at V and 6 bases at J, with 16 bases between. The CDR3 has 15 residues.

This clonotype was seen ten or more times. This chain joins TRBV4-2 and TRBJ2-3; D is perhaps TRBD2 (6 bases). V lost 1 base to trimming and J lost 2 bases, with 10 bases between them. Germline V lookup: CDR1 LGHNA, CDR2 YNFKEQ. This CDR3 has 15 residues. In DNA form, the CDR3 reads TGTGCCAGCAGCCAAGGACTAGATCTCACAGATACGCAGTATTTT. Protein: CASSQGLDLTDTQYF.

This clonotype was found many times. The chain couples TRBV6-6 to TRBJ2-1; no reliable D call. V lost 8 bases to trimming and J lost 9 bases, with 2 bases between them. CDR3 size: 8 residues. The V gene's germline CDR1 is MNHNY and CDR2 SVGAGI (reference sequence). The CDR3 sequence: CASGEQFF. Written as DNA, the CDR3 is TGTGCCAGCGGTGAGCAGTTCTTC.

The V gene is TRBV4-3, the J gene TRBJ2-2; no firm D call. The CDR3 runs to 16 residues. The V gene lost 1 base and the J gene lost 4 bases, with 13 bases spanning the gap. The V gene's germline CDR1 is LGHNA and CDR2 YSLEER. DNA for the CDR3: TGCGCCAGCAGCCAAGCTCCGAGCCCAGCCACCGGGGAGCTGTTTTTT. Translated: CASSQAPSPATGELFF.

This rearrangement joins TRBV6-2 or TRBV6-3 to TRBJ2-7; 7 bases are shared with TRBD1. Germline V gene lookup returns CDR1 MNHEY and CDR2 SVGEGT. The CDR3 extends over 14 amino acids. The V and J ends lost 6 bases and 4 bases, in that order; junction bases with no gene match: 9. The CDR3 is CASRTPGQPYEQYF. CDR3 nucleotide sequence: TGTGCCAGCAGGACCCCGGGACAGCCTTACGAGCAGTACTTC.

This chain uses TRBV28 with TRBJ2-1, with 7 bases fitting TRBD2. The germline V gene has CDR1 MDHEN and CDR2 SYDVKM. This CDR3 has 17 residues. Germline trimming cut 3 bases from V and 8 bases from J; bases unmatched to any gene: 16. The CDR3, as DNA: TGTGCCAGCAGTTTTTGGTCGAATGGCGGGAGTCGCGATGAGCAGTTCTTC. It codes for CASSFWSNGGSRDEQFF. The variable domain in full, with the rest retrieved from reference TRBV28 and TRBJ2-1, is DVKVTQSSRYLVKRTGEKVFLECVQDMDHENMFWYRQDPGLGLRLIYFSYDVKMKEKGDIPEGYSVSREKKERFSLILESASTNQTSMYLCASSFWSNGGSRDEQFFGPGTRLTVL.

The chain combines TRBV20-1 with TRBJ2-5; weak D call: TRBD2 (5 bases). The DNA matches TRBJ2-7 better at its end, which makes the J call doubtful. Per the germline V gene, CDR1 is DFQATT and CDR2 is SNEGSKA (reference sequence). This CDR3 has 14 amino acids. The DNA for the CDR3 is TGCAGTGCTAGAGAGCGGCAGGCGGCGGGCGAGCAGTACTTC. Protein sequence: CSARERQAAGEQYF.

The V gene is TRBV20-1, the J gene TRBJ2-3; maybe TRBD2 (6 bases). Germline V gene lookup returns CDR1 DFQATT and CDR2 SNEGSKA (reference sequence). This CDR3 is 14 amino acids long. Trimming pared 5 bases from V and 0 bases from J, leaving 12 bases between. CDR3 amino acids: CSAPPGTSTDTQYF. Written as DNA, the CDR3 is TGCAGTGCTCCACCCGGGACTAGCACAGATACGCAGTATTTT.

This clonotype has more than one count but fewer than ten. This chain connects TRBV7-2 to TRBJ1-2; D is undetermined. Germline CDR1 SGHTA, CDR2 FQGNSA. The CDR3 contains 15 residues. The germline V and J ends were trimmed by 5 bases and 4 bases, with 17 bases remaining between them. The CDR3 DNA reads TGTGCCAGCAGCCGGTTTACTGAGGCAGGCTATGGCTACACCTTC. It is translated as CASSRFTEAGYGYTF.

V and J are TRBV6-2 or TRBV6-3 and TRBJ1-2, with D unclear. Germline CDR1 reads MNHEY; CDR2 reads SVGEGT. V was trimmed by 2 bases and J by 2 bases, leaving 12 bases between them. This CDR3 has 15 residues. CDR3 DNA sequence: TGTGCCAGCAGTTACGCAGCACCCGCGAACTATGGCTACACCTTC. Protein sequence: CASSYAAPANYGYTF.

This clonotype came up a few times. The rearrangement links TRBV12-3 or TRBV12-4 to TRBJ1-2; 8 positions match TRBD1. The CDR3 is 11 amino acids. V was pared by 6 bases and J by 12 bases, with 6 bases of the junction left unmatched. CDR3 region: CASRLTGDHTF. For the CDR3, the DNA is TGTGCCAGCAGGCTGACAGGGGATCACACCTTC.

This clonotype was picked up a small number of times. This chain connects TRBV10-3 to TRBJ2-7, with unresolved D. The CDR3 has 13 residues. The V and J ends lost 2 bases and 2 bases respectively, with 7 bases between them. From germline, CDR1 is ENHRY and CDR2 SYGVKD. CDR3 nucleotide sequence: TGTGCCATCAGTGAGAGGGTGGCCTACGAGCAGTACTTC. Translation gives CAISERVAYEQYF.

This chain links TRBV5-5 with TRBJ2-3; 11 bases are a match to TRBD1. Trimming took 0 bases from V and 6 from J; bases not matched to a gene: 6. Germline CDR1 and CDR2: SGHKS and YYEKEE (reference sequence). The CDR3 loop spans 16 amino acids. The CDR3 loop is CASSLEGQGATDTQYF. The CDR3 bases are TGTGCCAGCAGCTTGGAAGGACAGGGGGCAACGGATACGCAGTATTTT.

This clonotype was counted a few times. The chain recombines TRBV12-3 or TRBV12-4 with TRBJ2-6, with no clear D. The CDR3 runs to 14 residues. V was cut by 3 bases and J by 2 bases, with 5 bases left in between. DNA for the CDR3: TGTGCCAGCAGTTTTCAACCTGGGGCCAACGTCCTGACTTTC. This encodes CASSFQPGANVLTF.

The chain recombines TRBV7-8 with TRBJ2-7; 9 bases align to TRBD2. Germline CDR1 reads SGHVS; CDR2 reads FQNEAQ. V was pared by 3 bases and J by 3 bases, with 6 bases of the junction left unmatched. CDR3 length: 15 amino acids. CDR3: CASSFGPSGDYEQYF. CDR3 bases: TGTGCCAGCAGCTTCGGGCCTAGCGGGGACTACGAGCAGTACTTC.

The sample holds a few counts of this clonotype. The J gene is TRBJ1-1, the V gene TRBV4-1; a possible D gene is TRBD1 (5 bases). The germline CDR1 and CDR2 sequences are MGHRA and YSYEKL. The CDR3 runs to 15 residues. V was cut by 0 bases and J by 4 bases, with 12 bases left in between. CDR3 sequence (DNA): TGCGCCAGCAGCCAAGAAGTGGGGGGGTTCACTGAAGCTTTCTTT. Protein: CASSQEVGGFTEAFF.

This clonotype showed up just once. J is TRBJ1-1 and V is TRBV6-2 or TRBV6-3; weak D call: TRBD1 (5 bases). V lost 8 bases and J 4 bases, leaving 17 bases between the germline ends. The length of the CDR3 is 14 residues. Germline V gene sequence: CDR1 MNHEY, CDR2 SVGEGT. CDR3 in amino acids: CASAVPGMSTEAFF. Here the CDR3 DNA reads TGTGCCAGCGCAGTGCCAGGGATGAGCACTGAAGCTTTCTTT.

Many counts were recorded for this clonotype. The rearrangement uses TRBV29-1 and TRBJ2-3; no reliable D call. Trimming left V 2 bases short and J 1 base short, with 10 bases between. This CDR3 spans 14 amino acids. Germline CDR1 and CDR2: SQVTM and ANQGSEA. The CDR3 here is CSVESRLRTDTQYF. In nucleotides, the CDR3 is TGCAGCGTTGAATCCAGGCTCCGCACAGATACGCAGTATTTT.

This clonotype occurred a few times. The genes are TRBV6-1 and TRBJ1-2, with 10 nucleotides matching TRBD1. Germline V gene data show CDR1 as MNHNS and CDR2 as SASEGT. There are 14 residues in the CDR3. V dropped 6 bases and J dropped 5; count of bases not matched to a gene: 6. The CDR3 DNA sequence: TGTGCCAGCAGAGTCCCGGGACAGGGGTATGGCTACACCTTC. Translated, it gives CASRVPGQGYGYTF.

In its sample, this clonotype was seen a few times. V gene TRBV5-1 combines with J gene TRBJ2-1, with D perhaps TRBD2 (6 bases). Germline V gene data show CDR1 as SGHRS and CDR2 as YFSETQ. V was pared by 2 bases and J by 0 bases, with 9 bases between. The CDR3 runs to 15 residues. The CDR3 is CASSFQTSSYNEQFF. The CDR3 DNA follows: TGCGCCAGCAGCTTCCAGACTAGCTCCTACAATGAGCAGTTCTTC. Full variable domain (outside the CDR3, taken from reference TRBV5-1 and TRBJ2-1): KAGVTQTPRYLIKTRGQQVTLSCSPISGHRSVSWYQQTPGQGLQFLFEYFSETQRNKGNFPGRFSGRQFSNSRSEMNVSTLELGDSALYLCASSFQTSSYNEQFFGPGTRLTVL.

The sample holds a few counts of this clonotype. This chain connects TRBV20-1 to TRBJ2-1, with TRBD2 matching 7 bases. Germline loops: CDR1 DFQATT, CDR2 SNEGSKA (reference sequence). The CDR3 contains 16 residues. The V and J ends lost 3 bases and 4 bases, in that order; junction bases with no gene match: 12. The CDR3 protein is CSARVPEAGIYNEQFF. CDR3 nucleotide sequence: TGCAGTGCTAGGGTTCCCGAAGCGGGAATTTACAATGAGCAGTTCTTC.